The 11 T cell receptor beta chains below come from one sample, sequenced in a study of blood T cell repertoires in COVID-19. Profiling relied on immunoSEQ multiplex PCR, and the TCRdb table lists in-frame clones only, not all of them. The table shows approximately 200,000 clones, with about 90% occurring only once. The sequenced material came from PBMCs or T cells enriched from blood (not recorded which). The receptors stem from a woman in her twenties or thirties who had recovered from COVID-19.

The chain employs TRBV30 and TRBJ1-1; the match to TRBD1 covers 8 bases. This CDR3 region has 12 residues. CDR1 is GTSNPN and CDR2 is SVGIG in the germline V gene (reference sequence). V lost 6 bases and J lost 5; bases outside the gene matches: 5. The CDR3 nucleotides are TGTGCCTGCCGGACAGGGCGAACTGAAGCTTTCTTT. Translated, it gives CACRTGRTEAFF.

V gene TRBV10-3 combines with J gene TRBJ2-5, with 8 bases that match TRBD2. The trim removed 10 bases at V and 4 bases at J, leaving 11 bases unmatched. Per the germline V gene, CDR1 is ENHRY and CDR2 is SYGVKD. This CDR3 comprises 14 residues. CDR3 in amino acids: CATGLTGGPETQYF. The CDR3 bases are TGTGCCACCGGACTAACGGGGGGGCCAGAGACCCAGTACTTC.

CDR3 in DNA: TGTGCCAGCAGCCGGACAGGGGAAGAGTTACACTACACCTTC. This sequence encodes CASSRTGEELHYTF. This chain connects TRBV7-2 to TRBJ1-2, with TRBD1 matching 9 bases. CDR3 length: 14 amino acids. Per germline, CDR1 SGHTA and CDR2 FQGNSA. The J segment lost 10 bases and the V segment lost 5 bases, leaving 11 bases of the junction unmatched.

The chain recombines TRBV9 with TRBJ2-7, with TRBD2 matching over 8 bases. There are 14 residues in the CDR3. Germline loops: CDR1 SGDLS, CDR2 YYNGEE. V shed 3 bases, J shed 4 bases, and the junction held 6 bases outside the gene matches. CDR3 DNA sequence: TGTGCCAGCAGCGCCACTAGCGGACTTTACGAGCAGTACTTC. It translates to CASSATSGLYEQYF.

V and J are TRBV10-3 and TRBJ2-3; D gene uncertain. This CDR3 region has 14 residues. In germline, CDR1 is ENHRY, CDR2 SYGVKD. V was clipped by 5 bases and J by 4 bases, with 13 bases between them. The CDR3 loop is CAISIASPADTQYF. For the CDR3, the DNA is TGTGCCATCAGTATAGCCAGCCCAGCAGATACGCAGTATTTT.

The chain links TRBV27 to TRBJ2-1; 7 bases are a match to TRBD2. Trimming removed 2 bases from V and 7 bases from J; junction bases left unmatched: 8. Per germline, CDR1 MNHEY and CDR2 SMNVEV (reference sequence). This CDR3 region has 15 residues. The CDR3, as DNA: TGTGCCAGCAGTTTAGCGGGGAGGGCCTGGAATGAGCAGTTCTTC. Amino acids: CASSLAGRAWNEQFF.

This chain joins TRBV24-1 and TRBJ2-5, with 7 bases identical to TRBD1. Germline-derived CDR1 and CDR2 are KGHDR and SFDVKD. The CDR3 contains 15 residues. Unmatched junction bases numbered 5, after V lost 3 bases and J lost 2 bases. The CDR3 sequence: CATSDTRDRQETQYF. The CDR3 nucleotides are TGTGCCACCAGTGATACCCGGGACAGACAAGAGACCCAGTACTTC.

This chain connects TRBV7-2 to TRBJ2-1; 7 bases are shared with TRBD2. The CDR3 contains 16 residues. V was clipped by 2 bases and J by 6 bases; unmatched bases: 10. Germline V gene sequence: CDR1 SGHTA, CDR2 FQGNSA. Here the CDR3 reads CASSLKGRGTSNEQFF. The DNA of the CDR3 is TGTGCCAGCAGCTTAAAGGGGCGGGGGACTTCCAATGAGCAGTTCTTC.

V and J are TRBV19 and TRBJ2-7, with a weak D call TRBD2 (6 bases). V lost 0 bases to trimming and J lost 4 bases, with 19 bases between them. Germline V gene sequence: CDR1 LNHDA, CDR2 SQIVND (reference sequence). The CDR3 length is 17 residues. The CDR3 nucleotides are TGTGCCAGTAGTATAGAGAAGGGAGGCTTGACCGAATACGAGCAGTACTTC. It yields the protein CASSIEKGGLTEYEQYF.

For the CDR3, the DNA is TGCACTATGGTGCGAGAGCAGTACTTC. This sequence encodes CTMVREQYF. V gene TRBV20-1 combines with J gene TRBJ2-7; D is uncertain. Germline V gene lookup returns CDR1 DFQATT and CDR2 SNEGSKA (reference sequence). The CDR3 covers 9 residues.

The chain couples TRBV7-2 to TRBJ2-5; 7 bases align to TRBD2. This CDR3 has 17 residues. J was trimmed by 0 bases and V by 4 bases; bases with no gene match: 11. Germline-derived CDR1 and CDR2 are SGHTA and FQGNSA. Here the CDR3 reads CASSSYQTSPYQETQYF. The CDR3 nucleotides are TGTGCCAGCAGCTCTTACCAGACTAGCCCGTACCAAGAGACCCAGTACTTC.